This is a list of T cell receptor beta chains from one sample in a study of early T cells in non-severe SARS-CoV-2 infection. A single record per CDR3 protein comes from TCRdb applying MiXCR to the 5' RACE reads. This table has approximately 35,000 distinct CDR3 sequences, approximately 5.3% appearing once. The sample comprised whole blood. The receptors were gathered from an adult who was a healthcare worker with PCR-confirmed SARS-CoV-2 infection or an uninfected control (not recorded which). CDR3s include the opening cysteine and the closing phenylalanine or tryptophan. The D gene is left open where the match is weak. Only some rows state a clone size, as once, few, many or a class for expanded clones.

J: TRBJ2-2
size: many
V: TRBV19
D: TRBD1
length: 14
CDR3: CASSRQGWTGELFF
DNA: TGTGCCAGTAGCAGACAGGGATGGACCGGGGAGCTGTTTTTT

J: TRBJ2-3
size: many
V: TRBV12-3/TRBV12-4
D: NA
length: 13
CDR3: CASNNPSLDTQYF
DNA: TGTGCCAGCAATAACCCTTCTTTAGATACGCAGTATTTT

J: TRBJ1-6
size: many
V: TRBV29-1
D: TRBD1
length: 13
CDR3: CSVSTGMNSPLHF
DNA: TGCAGCGTCTCGACAGGGATGAATTCACCCCTCCACTTT

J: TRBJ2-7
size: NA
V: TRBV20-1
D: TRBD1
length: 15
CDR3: CSASVPGGDSYEQYF
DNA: TGCAGTGCTAGTGTCCCAGGGGGCGACTCCTACGAGCAGTACTTC

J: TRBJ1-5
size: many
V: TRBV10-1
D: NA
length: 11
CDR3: CASLEGQPQHF
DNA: TGCGCCTCTCTTGAGGGTCAGCCCCAGCATTTT

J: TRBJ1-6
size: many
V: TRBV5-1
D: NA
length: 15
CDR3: CASSLDGARNSPLHF
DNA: TGCGCCAGCAGCTTGGACGGGGCTCGAAATTCACCCCTCCACTTT

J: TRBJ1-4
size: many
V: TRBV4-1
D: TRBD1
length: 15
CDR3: CASSQVSAGGEKLFF
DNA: TGCGCCAGCAGCCAAGTTTCGGCAGGGGGGGAAAAACTGTTTTTT

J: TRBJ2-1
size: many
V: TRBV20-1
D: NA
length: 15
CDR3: CSAGKRTGNGYEQFF
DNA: TGCAGTGCTGGGAAACGAACAGGGAATGGGTATGAGCAGTTCTTC

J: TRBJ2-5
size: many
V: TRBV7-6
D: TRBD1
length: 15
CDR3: CASSGRDRARQTQYF
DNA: TGTGCCAGCAGCGGCCGGGACAGGGCGAGGCAGACCCAGTACTTC

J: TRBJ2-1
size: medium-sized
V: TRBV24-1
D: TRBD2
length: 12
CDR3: CATSDSGDEQFF
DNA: TGTGCCACCAGTGATAGCGGGGATGAGCAGTTCTTC

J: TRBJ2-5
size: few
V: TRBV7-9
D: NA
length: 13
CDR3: CASSQDRVETQYF
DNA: TGTGCCAGCAGCCAAGATAGGGTAGAGACCCAGTACTTC

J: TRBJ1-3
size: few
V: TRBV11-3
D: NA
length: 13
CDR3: CASSWDQGNTIYF
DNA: TGTGCCAGCAGCTGGGACCAAGGAAACACCATATATTTT

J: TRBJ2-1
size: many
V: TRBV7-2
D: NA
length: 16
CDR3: CASSLAENPSYNEQFF
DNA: TGTGCCAGCAGCTTAGCGGAAAACCCCTCCTACAATGAGCAGTTCTTC

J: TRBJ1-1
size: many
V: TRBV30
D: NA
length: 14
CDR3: CAWSSGLMNTEAFF
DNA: TGTGCCTGGAGTTCGGGACTCATGAACACTGAAGCTTTCTTT

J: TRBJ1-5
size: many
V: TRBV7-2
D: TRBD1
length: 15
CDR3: CASSWRTGRDQPQHF
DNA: TGTGCCAGCAGCTGGAGGACAGGGAGGGATCAGCCCCAGCATTTT

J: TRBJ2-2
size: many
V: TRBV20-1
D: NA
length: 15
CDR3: CSASSKAFSTGELFF
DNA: TGCAGTGCTAGTTCCAAGGCATTCTCCACCGGGGAGCTGTTTTTT

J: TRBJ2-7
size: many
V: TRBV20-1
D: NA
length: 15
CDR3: CSARDLSRDSYEQYF
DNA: TGCAGTGCTAGAGATCTCAGCAGGGACTCCTACGAGCAGTACTTC

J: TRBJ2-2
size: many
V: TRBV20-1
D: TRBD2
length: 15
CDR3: CSARPGLAGTGELFF
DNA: TGCAGTGCTCGACCGGGACTAGCGGGGACCGGGGAGCTGTTTTTT

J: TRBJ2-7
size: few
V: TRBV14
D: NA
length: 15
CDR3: CASSQGQLSWYEQYF
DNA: TGTGCCAGCAGCCAAGGACAACTTTCGTGGTACGAGCAGTACTTC

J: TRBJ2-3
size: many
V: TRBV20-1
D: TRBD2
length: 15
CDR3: CSAREAGDSTDTQYF
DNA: TGCAGTGCTAGAGAAGCGGGGGATAGCACAGATACGCAGTATTTT

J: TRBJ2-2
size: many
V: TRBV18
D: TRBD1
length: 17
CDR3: CASSPPGQGAYTGELFF
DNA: TGTGCCAGCTCACCACCGGGACAGGGGGCTTACACCGGGGAGCTGTTTTTT

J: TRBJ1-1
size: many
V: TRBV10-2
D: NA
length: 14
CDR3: CASSEGGLNTEAFF
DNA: TGCGCCAGCAGTGAGGGTGGTCTTAACACTGAAGCTTTCTTT

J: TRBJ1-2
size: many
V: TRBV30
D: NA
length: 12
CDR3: CACTGGAYGYTF
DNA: TGTGCCTGCACGGGGGGCGCCTATGGCTACACCTTC

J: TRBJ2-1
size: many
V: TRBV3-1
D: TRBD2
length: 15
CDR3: CASSPSGTRDRQQFF
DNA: TGTGCCAGCAGCCCGTCCGGGACTAGAGATAGACAGCAGTTCTTC

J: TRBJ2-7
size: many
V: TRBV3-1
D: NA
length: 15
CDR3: CASSQRTTSTYEQYF
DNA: TGTGCCAGCAGCCAACGGACTACCTCCACCTACGAGCAGTACTTC

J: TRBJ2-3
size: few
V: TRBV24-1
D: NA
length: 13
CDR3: CATTRGPTDTQYF
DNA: TGTGCCACCACACGGGGGCCGACAGATACGCAGTATTTT

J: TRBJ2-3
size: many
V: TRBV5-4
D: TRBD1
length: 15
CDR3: CASSLAQGNTDTQYF
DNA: TGTGCCAGCAGCTTGGCACAGGGGAACACAGATACGCAGTATTTT

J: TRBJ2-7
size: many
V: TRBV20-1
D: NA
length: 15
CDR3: CSATGASYSGYEQYF
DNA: TGCAGTGCTACGGGGGCCAGTTACTCGGGCTACGAGCAGTACTTC

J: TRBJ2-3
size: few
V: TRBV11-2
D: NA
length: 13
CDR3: CASSLRPADTQYF
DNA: TGTGCCAGCAGCTTGCGACCAGCAGATACGCAGTATTTT

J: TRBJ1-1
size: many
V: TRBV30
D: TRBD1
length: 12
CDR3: CAWTTGGTEAFF
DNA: TGTGCCTGGACAACAGGGGGCACTGAAGCTTTCTTT

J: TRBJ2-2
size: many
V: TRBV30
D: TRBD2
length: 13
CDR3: CAREGQNTGELFF
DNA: TGTGCCCGGGAGGGACAGAACACCGGGGAGCTGTTTTTT

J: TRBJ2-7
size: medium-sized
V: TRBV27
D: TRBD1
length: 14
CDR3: CASFSRTGRHEQYF
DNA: TGTGCCAGCTTTTCCCGGACAGGGAGACACGAGCAGTACTTC

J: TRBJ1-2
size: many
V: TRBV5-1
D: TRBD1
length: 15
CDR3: CASSTGQPLDYGYTF
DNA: TGCGCCAGCAGCACGGGACAGCCCCTAGACTATGGCTACACCTTC

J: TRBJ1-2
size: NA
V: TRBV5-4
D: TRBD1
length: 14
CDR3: CASSFSTGGGRYTF
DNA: TGTGCCAGCAGCTTTTCGACAGGGGGCGGTCGCTACACCTTC

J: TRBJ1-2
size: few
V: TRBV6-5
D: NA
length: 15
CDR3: CASSYSRGNTYGYTF
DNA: TGTGCCAGCAGTTACTCGCGGGGGAACACCTATGGCTACACCTTC

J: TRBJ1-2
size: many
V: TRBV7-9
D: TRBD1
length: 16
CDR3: CASSFFSGGTELGYTF
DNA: TGTGCCAGCAGCTTCTTCTCTGGCGGGACAGAACTCGGCTACACCTTC

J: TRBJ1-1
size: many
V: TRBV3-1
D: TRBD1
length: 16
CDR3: CASSQGKGAKNTEAFF
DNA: TGTGCCAGCAGCCAAGGGAAGGGGGCTAAGAACACTGAAGCTTTCTTT

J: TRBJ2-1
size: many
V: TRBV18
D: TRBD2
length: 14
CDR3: CASLTSGGHNEQFF
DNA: TGTGCCAGCTTGACTAGCGGGGGCCACAATGAGCAGTTCTTC

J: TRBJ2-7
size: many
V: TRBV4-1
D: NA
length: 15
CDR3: CASSQGGTIPYEQYF
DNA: TGCGCCAGCAGCCAAGGAGGGACGATTCCCTACGAGCAGTACTTC

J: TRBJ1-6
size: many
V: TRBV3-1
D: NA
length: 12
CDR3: CASSFRTSPLHF
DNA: TGTGCCAGCAGCTTCCGGACATCCCCCCTCCACTTT

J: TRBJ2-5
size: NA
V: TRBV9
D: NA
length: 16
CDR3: CASSVGVGRYKETQYF
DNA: TGTGCCAGCAGCGTAGGAGTAGGCCGATATAAAGAGACCCAGTACTTC

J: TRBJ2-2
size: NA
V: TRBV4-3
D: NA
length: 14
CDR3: CASSQRVPSGELFF
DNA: TGCGCCAGCAGCCAAAGGGTACCGAGCGGGGAGCTGTTTTTT

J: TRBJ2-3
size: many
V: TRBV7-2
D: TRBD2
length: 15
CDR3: CASSLFPRGADTQYF
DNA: TGTGCCAGCAGCTTATTCCCCCGGGGGGCAGATACGCAGTATTTT

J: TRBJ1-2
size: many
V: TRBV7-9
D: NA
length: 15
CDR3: CASSSPPGQGIRYTF
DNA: TGTGCCAGCAGCTCACCCCCCGGGCAGGGTATTCGCTACACCTTC

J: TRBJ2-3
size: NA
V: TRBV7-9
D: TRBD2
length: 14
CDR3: CASSLTSGEDTQYF
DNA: TGTGCCAGCAGCTTGACTAGCGGGGAAGATACGCAGTATTTT

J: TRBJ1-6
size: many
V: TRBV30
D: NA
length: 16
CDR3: CAWSVRPGPYNSPLHF
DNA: TGTGCCTGGAGTGTCCGCCCGGGACCGTATAATTCACCCCTCCACTTT

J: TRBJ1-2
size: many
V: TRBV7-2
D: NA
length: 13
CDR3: CASSLGVGYGYTF
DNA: TGTGCCAGCAGCTTAGGGGTCGGCTATGGCTACACCTTC